A selection of T cell receptor beta chains follows, all from one sample in a study of shared clonotypes between healthy human individuals. This table comes from immunoSEQ multiplex PCR, and its TCRdb copy is limited to in-frame clones, with some not included. The sample carries more than 2,000,000 clones, over 90% recorded once. Source material: naive CD4+ T cells from PBMCs. The receptors here all came from a man younger than 35 in good health. Some clones in this sample may be carry-over from other donors' samples. Both conserved end residues are part of each CDR3. D genes are given only for firm matches. A row's size may be missing; if present it is once, few, many or a size class.

size | J | V | D | DNA | CDR3
- | TRBJ1-3 | TRBV5-4 | - | TGTGCCAGCAGCTTGAAGGGGGAATCTGGAAACACCATATATTTT | CASSLKGESGNTIYF
- | TRBJ1-2 | TRBV29-1 | - | TGCAGCGTTGAAGGCCGGGCCCTCCGACGGCACACCTTC | CSVEGRALRRHTF
- | TRBJ2-7 | TRBV5-1 | TRBD2 | TGCGCCAGCAGCTTGGAATCAGCGGGAGCCTACGAGCAGTACTTC | CASSLESAGAYEQYF
- | TRBJ2-5 | TRBV29-1 | - | TGCAGCGTTGACCGTGGGAGTGGAGAGACCCAGTACTTC | CSVDRGSGETQYF
- | TRBJ2-4 | TRBV5-1 | - | TGCGCCAGCAGCCCCCTCCAGGGGGGATCGCACATTCAGTACTTC | CASSPLQGGSHIQYF
- | TRBJ2-5 | TRBV29-1 | - | TGCAGCGTTGAACGACACACAGAAGAGACCCAGTACTTC | CSVERHTEETQYF
- | TRBJ2-3 | TRBV7-6 | - | TGTGCCAGCAGCTCCCCGCGGGGCACAGATACGCAGTATTTT | CASSSPRGTDTQYF
once | TRBJ1-4 | TRBV5-8 | - | TGTGCCAGCAGCTTCTCCGAGGGATCGTTTTTT | CASSFSEGSFF
once | TRBJ2-2 | TRBV5-4 | - | TGTGCCAGCAGCTTGAACAGCGCGAACACCGGGGAGCTGTTTTTT | CASSLNSANTGELFF
- | TRBJ1-4 | TRBV2 | - | TGTGCCAGCAGTGGACAGATTACAACTAATGAAAAACTGTTTTTT | CASSGQITTNEKLFF
- | TRBJ1-1 | TRBV28 | - | TGTGCCAGCAGTTTATACAACAAGGGAGCTTTCTTT | CASSLYNKGAFF
- | TRBJ2-5 | TRBV7-2 | - | TGTGCCAGCAGCCTAAAGGTGCCGGGCCAAGAGACCCAGTACTTC | CASSLKVPGQETQYF
- | TRBJ2-1 | TRBV18 | TRBD2 | TGTGCCAGCTCACCTTTGGGTAGCGGGCTATACAATGAGCAGTTCTTC | CASSPLGSGLYNEQFF
- | TRBJ2-1 | TRBV12-1 | - | TGTGCCAGCAGCACCCGTCCTGCGGAAAGCTCCTACAATGAGCAGTTCTTC | CASSTRPAESSYNEQFF
- | TRBJ2-1 | TRBV7-7 | - | TGTGCCAGCAGCTCCCCAGGGAAGGCCTACAATGAGCAGTTCTTC | CASSSPGKAYNEQFF
- | TRBJ2-1 | TRBV25-1 | TRBD2 | TGTGCCAGCACCTCAGTAGCGGGAGAGCAGTTCTTC | CASTSVAGEQFF
- | TRBJ2-7 | TRBV29-1 | TRBD2 | TGCAGCGTTGAAGCTCGGCTAGCGGATGTACGTGAGCAGTACTTC | CSVEARLADVREQYF
- | TRBJ1-2 | TRBV4-3 | - | TGCGCCAGCAGCCAAAGGGGCGCGGGTGGCTACACCTTC | CASSQRGAGGYTF
- | TRBJ2-2 | TRBV5-1 | - | TGCGCCAGCAGCTTGGCCCGCTTATCGCTATTAGTTTGGCCTCGAGGTGATACCGGGGAGCTGTTTTTT | CASSLARLSLLVWPRGDTGELFF
- | TRBJ2-7 | TRBV6-1 | - | TGTGCCAGCAGTGAAAGGTGGACCTACGAGCAGTACTTC | CASSERWTYEQYF
- | TRBJ2-3 | TRBV5-1 | - | TGCGCCAGCAGCTTGGACCCCGCCGGGGGCACAGATACGCAGTATTTT | CASSLDPAGGTDTQYF
- | TRBJ2-1 | TRBV7-2 | - | TGTGCCAGCAGCGACTACGTTGCACCGGACAATGAGCAGTTCTTC | CASSDYVAPDNEQFF
- | TRBJ2-5 | TRBV6-5 | TRBD2 | TGTGCCAGCAGTTACAGGCTAGCGGCAGGGACCCAGTACTTC | CASSYRLAAGTQYF
- | TRBJ2-3 | TRBV19 | - | TGTGCCAGTAGTTTAGTCCCAGATACGCAGTATTTT | CASSLVPDTQYF
once | TRBJ2-7 | TRBV11-2 | TRBD2 | TGTGCCAGCAGCTACGGGGGGGAGCAGTACTTC | CASSYGGEQYF
- | TRBJ2-5 | TRBV6-6 | - | TGTGCCAGCAGTTTCCCGGGGATCCAAGAGACCCAGTACTTC | CASSFPGIQETQYF
- | TRBJ1-1 | TRBV27 | TRBD1 | TGTGCCAGCAGGGGACAGGGGCTCGCTGAAGCTTTCTTT | CASRGQGLAEAFF
- | TRBJ2-7 | TRBV6-5 | - | TGTGCCAGCAGTTACTCGGGGACGGCATCCTACGAGCAGTACTTC | CASSYSGTASYEQYF
- | TRBJ1-3 | TRBV5-1 | - | TGCGCCAGCAGCGCACAGGGACCAGGAAACACCATATATTTT | CASSAQGPGNTIYF
- | TRBJ2-5 | TRBV29-1 | - | TGCAGCGTTTTTTTAAGCGGAAGAAGGGGAGAGACCCAGTACTTC | CSVFLSGRRGETQYF
few | TRBJ1-1 | TRBV10-1 | - | TGCGCCAGCAGTGGACAGTTGGACACTGAAGCTTTCTTT | CASSGQLDTEAFF
- | TRBJ2-7 | TRBV2 | - | TGTGCCAGCAAGGGGGGCTCGAGCTCCTACGAGCAGTACTTC | CASKGGSSSYEQYF
- | TRBJ1-1 | TRBV7-2 | - | TGTGCCAGCAGCTTACCAGGGGCGGTCGCTGAAGCTTTCTTT | CASSLPGAVAEAFF
- | TRBJ1-5 | TRBV28 | TRBD1 | TGTGCCAGCAGAGGACAGGCGGGCAGCAATCAGCCCCAGCATTTT | CASRGQAGSNQPQHF
- | TRBJ2-7 | TRBV29-1 | TRBD1 | TGCAGCGTAAGGACAGGAGCGACCTACGAGCAGTACTTC | CSVRTGATYEQYF
once | TRBJ2-6 | TRBV11-1 | - | TGTGCCAGCAGCTTAAGTACTGGGGCCAACGTCCTGACTTTC | CASSLSTGANVLTF
few | TRBJ1-1 | TRBV7-9 | TRBD1 | TGTGCCAGCAGCTTAACGCAGGGGGTCACTGAAGCTTTCTTT | CASSLTQGVTEAFF
- | TRBJ1-3 | TRBV30 | - | TGTGCCTGGAGTAGATTGAGCTCTGGAAACACCATATATTTT | CAWSRLSSGNTIYF
- | TRBJ1-4 | TRBV6-5 | - | TGTGCCAGCCGTTTAGGCCTCGCCGAACGGATGTTTTTT | CASRLGLAERMFF
- | TRBJ2-7 | TRBV28 | TRBD2 | TGTGCCAGCAGCCCCGGGGGGTCCTACGAGCAGTACTTC | CASSPGGSYEQYF
- | TRBJ2-7 | TRBV5-6 | - | TGTGCCAGCAGCTTGGAGCGGTCCTACGAGCAGTACTTC | CASSLERSYEQYF
once | TRBJ2-5 | TRBV7-9 | TRBD1 | TGTGCCAGCAGCCCGCCCGCCGGACAGGGAATGGAGACCCAGTACTTC | CASSPPAGQGMETQYF
- | TRBJ2-1 | TRBV5-1 | TRBD1 | TGCGCCAGCAGCCCTGGTGGGGACAGTGGAAACAATGAGCAGTTCTTC | CASSPGGDSGNNEQFF
few | TRBJ1-1 | TRBV13 | - | TGTGCCAGCAGCTCATCCAGGGGCCCGAACACTGAAGCTTTCTTT | CASSSSRGPNTEAFF
- | TRBJ1-1 | TRBV19 | TRBD1 | TGTGCCAGTAGTATCCGCGGGAGGGACAGGGGACAGAACACTGAAGCTTTCTTT | CASSIRGRDRGQNTEAFF
- | TRBJ2-1 | TRBV11-2 | TRBD2 | TGTGCCAGCAGCTTAGAACTAGCGTCCTACAATGAGCAGTTCTTC | CASSLELASYNEQFF
- | TRBJ1-5 | TRBV28 | - | TGTGCCAGCAGTTTAGTGACGTATCGGCCCCAGCATTTT | CASSLVTYRPQHF
- | TRBJ2-1 | TRBV27 | TRBD2 | TGTGCCAGCAGTTACCGGGAGGGCCCCCATGAGCAGTTCTTC | CASSYREGPHEQFF
- | TRBJ1-4 | TRBV7-3 | - | TGTGCCAGCAGCGAAGGCAGAGCAACTAATGAAAAACTGTTTTTT | CASSEGRATNEKLFF
- | TRBJ2-7 | TRBV18 | - | TGTGCCAGCTCACCCGCTAGTCTGGCAGGGGGGACCTACGAGCAGTACTTC | CASSPASLAGGTYEQYF
- | TRBJ1-1 | TRBV19 | TRBD1 | TGTGCCAGTAGAACCCTCCCGGACAGGGGGGACACTGAAGCTTTCTTT | CASRTLPDRGDTEAFF
- | TRBJ1-4 | TRBV5-6 | TRBD1 | TGTGCCAGCAGCTTGTTTGGGACAGGGGGTGAAAAACTGTTTTTT | CASSLFGTGGEKLFF
- | TRBJ2-1 | TRBV9 | TRBD2 | TGTGCCAGCAGCAAGATACTAGCGGGAGTCAATGAGCAGTTCTTC | CASSKILAGVNEQFF
- | TRBJ2-5 | TRBV28 | - | TGTGCCAGCAGTTTATGGACGGGAGAGACCCAGTACTTC | CASSLWTGETQYF
once | TRBJ1-2 | TRBV6-1 | TRBD1 | TGTGCCAGCAGTGAAAGGGACAGGTATTCATCAGGCTACACCTTC | CASSERDRYSSGYTF
- | TRBJ1-5 | TRBV4-1 | - | TGCGCCAGCACCCCCGGGGGCAGGGGTGGCAATCAGCCCCAGCATTTT | CASTPGGRGGNQPQHF
- | TRBJ1-3 | TRBV15 | - | TGTGCCACCAGCAGAGATAGGAGGCAGAACACCATATATTTT | CATSRDRRQNTIYF
- | TRBJ1-1 | TRBV7-9 | - | TGTGCCAGCAGCTCCGCTAATGAAGCTTTCTTT | CASSSANEAFF
- | TRBJ2-7 | TRBV19 | TRBD2 | TGTGCCAGTAGGAGGACTAGCGGGATAGACGAGCAGTACTTC | CASRRTSGIDEQYF
- | TRBJ2-2 | TRBV5-1 | TRBD1 | TGCGCCAGCAGCAAGGGACAGATTAACACCGGGGAGCTGTTTTTT | CASSKGQINTGELFF